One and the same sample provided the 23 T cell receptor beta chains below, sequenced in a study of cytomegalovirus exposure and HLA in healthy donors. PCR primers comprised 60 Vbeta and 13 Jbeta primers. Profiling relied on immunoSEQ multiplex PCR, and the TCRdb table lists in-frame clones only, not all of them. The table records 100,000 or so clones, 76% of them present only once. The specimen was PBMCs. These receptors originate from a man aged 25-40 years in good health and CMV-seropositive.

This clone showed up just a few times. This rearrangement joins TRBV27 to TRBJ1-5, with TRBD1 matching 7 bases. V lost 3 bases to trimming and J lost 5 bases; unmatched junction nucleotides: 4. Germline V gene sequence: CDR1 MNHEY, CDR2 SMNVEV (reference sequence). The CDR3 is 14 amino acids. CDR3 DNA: TGTGCCAGCAGTTTTAAAACAGGGGATCAGCCCCAGCATTTT. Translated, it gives CASSFKTGDQPQHF.

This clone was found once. As DNA, the CDR3 is TGTGCCAGCAGCGCTACCGGTGCCGATGAGCAGTTCTTC. Its translation: CASSATGADEQFF. This chain links TRBV7-9 with TRBJ2-1; no clear D gene. The V end was cut by 5 bases, the J end by 8 bases, with 13 bases between. The CDR3 loop spans 13 amino acids. Germline CDR1 SEHNR, CDR2 FQNEAQ (reference sequence).

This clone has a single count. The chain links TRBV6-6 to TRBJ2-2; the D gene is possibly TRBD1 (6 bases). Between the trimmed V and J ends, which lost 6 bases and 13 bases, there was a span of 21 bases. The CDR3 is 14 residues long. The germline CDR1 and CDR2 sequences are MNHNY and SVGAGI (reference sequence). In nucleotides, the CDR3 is TGTGCCAGCAGCTATAATCTGGACAGCCGAGGGCTGTTTTTT. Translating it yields CASSYNLDSRGLFF.

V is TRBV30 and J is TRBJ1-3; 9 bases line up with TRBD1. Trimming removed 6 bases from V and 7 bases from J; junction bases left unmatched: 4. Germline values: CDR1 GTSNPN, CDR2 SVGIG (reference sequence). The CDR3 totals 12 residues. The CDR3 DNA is TGTGCCTGCGGACAGGGGTGGAACACCATATATTTT. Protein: CACGQGWNTIYF.

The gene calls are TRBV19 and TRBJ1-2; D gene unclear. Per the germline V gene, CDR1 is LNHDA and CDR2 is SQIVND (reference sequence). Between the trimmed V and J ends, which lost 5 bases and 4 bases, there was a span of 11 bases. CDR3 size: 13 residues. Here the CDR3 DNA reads TGTGCCAGTAGTCTTCCACCAGGCTATGGCTACACCTTC. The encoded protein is CASSLPPGYGYTF.

The CDR3 sequence: CASSFLAGSNEQFF. The CDR3 bases are TGCGCCAGCAGCTTTCTCGCGGGTAGTAATGAGCAGTTCTTC. The gene calls are TRBV5-1 and TRBJ2-1; a weak D match, TRBD2 (5 bases). Trimming cost V 2 bases and J 7 bases, with 13 bases left between them. Germline lookup yields CDR1 SGHRS and CDR2 YFSETQ. This CDR3 comprises 14 residues.

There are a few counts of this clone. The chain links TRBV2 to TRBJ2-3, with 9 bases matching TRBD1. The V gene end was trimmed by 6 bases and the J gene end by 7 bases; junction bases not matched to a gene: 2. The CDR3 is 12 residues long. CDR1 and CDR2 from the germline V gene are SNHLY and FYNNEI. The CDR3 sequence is CASRGQGHTQYF. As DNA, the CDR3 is TGTGCCAGCAGGGGACAGGGCCATACGCAGTATTTT.

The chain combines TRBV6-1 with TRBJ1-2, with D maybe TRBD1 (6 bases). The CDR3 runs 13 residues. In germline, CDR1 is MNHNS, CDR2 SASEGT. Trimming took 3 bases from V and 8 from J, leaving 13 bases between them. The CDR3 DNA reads TGTGCCAGCAGTGACTACAGGGAGGGGGGCTACACCTTC. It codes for CASSDYREGGYTF.

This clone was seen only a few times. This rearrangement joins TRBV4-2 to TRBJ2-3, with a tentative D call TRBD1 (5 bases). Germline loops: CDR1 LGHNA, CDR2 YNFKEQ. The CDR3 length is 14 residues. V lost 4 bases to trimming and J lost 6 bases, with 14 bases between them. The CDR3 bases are TGTGCCAGCAGCCTTGTTCAGGGAAGCGATACGCAGTATTTT. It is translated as CASSLVQGSDTQYF.

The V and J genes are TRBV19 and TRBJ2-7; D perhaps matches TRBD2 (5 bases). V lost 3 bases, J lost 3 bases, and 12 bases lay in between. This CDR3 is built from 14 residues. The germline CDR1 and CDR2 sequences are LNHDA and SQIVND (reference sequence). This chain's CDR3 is CASSIGGSGYEQYF. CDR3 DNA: TGTGCCAGTAGTATTGGTGGGAGCGGCTACGAGCAGTACTTC.

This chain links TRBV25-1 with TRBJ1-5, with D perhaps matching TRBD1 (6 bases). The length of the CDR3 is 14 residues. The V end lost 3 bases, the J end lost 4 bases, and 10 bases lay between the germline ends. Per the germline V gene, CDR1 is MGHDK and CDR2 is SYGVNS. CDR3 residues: CASSDDGQNQPQHF. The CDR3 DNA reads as TGTGCCAGCAGTGACGACGGACAGAATCAGCCCCAGCATTTT.

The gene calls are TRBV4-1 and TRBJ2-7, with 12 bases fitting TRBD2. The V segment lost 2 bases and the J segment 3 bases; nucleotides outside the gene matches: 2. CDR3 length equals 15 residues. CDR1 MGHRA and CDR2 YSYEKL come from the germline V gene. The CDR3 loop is CASSQLAGGLYEQYV. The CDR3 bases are TGCGCCAGCAGCCAACTAGCGGGGGGGCTCTACGAGCAGTACGTC.

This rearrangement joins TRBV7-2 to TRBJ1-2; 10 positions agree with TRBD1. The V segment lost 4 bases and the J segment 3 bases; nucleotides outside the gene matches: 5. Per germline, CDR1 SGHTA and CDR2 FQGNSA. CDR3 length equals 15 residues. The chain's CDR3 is CASSSRTGGDYGYTF. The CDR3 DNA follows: TGTGCCAGCAGCTCCCGGACAGGGGGTGACTATGGCTACACCTTC.

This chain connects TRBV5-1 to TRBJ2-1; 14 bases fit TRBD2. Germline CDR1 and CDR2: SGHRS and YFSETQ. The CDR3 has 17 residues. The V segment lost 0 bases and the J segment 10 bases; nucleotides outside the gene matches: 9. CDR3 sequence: CASSLVGGLAGAGEQFF. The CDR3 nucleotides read TGCGCCAGCAGCTTGGTGGGGGGACTAGCGGGGGCCGGCGAGCAGTTCTTC.

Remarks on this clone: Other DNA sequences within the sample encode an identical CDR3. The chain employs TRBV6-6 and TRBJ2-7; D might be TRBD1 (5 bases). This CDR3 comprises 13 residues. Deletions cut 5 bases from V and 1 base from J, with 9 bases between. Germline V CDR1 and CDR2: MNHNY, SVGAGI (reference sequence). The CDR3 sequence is CASSDDSSYEQYF. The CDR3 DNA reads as TGTGCCAGCAGTGACGACAGTTCCTACGAGCAGTACTTC.

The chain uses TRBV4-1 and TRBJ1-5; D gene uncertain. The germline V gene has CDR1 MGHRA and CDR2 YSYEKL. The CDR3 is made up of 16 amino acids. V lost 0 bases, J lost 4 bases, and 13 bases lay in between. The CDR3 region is CASSQEILQLNQPQHF. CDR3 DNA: TGCGCCAGCAGCCAAGAGATCCTGCAGTTGAATCAGCCCCAGCATTTT.

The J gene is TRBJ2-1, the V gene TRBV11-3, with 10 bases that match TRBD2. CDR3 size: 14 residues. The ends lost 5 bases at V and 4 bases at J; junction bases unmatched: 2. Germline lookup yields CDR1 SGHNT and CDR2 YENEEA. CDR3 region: CASSQRGGYNEQFF. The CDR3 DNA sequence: TGTGCCAGCAGCCAGCGGGGGGGATACAATGAGCAGTTCTTC.

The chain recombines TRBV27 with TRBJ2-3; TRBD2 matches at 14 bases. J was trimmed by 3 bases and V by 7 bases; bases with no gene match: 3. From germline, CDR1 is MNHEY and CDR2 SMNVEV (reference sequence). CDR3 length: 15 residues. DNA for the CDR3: TGTGCCAGCACCGGACTAGCGGGAGGAACAGATACGCAGTATTTT. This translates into CASTGLAGGTDTQYF.

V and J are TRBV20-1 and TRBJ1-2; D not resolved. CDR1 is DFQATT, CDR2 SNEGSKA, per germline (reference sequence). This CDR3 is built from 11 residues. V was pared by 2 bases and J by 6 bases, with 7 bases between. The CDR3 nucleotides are TGCAGTGCTAGATCGCAGGATGGCTACACCTTC. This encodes CSARSQDGYTF.

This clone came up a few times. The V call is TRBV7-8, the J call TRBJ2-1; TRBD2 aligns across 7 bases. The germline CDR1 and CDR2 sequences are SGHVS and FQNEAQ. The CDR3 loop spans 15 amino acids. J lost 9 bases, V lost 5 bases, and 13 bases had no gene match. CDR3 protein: CASSPRGGGDGEQFF. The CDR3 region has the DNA TGTGCCAGCAGCCCCCGGGGTGGGGGGGATGGTGAGCAGTTCTTC.

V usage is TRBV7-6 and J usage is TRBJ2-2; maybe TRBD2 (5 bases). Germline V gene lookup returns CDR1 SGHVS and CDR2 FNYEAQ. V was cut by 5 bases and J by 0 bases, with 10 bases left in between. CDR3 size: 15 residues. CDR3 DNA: TGTGCCAGCAGCACCAGCGGAGCGAACACCGGGGAGCTGTTTTTT. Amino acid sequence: CASSTSGANTGELFF.

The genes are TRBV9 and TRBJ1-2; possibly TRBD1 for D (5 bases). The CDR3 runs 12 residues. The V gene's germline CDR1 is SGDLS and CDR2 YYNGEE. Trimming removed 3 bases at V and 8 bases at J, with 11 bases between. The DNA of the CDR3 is TGTGCCAGCAGCGCCAGGGTAGGAGGCTACACCTTC. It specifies CASSARVGGYTF.

The CDR3 DNA reads as TGTGCCAGCAGTCAAAGACAGGGGGCCCAAGAGACCCAGTACTTC. It translates to CASSQRQGAQETQYF. V and J are TRBV7-6 and TRBJ2-5; 10 bases align to TRBD1. The CDR3 sequence is 15 residues long. The germline CDR1 and CDR2 sequences are SGHVS and FNYEAQ. The junction had 5 bases not matched to a gene; V was cut back by 6 bases and J by 1 base.